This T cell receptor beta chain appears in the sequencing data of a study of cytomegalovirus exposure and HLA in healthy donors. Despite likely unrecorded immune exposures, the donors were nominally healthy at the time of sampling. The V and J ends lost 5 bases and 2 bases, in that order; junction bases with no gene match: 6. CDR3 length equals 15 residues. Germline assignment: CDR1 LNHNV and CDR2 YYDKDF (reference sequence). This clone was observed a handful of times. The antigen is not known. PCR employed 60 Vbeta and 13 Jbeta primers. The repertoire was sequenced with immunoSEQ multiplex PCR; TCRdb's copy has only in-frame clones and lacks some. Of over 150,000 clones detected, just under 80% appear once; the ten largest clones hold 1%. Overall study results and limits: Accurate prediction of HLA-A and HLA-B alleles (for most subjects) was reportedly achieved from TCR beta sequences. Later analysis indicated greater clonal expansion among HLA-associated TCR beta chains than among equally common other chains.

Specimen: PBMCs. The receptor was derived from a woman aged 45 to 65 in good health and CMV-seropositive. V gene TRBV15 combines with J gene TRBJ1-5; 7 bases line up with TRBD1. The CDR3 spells CATSARQGGNQPQHF. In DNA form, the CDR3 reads TGTGCCACCAGCGCCCGACAGGGAGGCAATCAGCCCCAGCATTTT.